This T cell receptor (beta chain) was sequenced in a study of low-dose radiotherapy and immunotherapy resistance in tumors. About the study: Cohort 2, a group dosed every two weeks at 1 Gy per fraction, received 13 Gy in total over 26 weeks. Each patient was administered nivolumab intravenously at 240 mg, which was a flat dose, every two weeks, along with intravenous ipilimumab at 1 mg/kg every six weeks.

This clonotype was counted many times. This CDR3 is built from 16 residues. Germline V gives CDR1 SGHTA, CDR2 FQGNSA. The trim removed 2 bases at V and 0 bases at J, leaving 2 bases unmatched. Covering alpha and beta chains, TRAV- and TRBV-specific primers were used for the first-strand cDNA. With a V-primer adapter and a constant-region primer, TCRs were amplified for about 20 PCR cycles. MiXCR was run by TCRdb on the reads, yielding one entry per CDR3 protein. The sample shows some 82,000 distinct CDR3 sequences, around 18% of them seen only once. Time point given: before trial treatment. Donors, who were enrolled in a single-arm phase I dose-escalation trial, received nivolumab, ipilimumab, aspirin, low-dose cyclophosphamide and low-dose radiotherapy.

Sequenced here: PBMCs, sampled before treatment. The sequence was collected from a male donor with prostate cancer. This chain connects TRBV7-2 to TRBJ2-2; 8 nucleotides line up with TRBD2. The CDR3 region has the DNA TGTGCCAGCAGCTTAACGGGACTAGCGAACACCGGGGAGCTGTTTTTT. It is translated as CASSLTGLANTGELFF.